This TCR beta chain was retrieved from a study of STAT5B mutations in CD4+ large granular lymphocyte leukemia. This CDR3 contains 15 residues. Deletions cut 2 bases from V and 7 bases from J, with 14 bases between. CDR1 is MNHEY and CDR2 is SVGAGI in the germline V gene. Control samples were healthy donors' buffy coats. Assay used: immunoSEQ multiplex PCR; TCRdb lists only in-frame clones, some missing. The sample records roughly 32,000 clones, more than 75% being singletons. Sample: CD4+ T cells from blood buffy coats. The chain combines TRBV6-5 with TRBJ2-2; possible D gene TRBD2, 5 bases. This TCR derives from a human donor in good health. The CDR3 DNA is TGTGCCAGCAGTTACCAACCTACTAGTTACGGGGAGCTGTTTTTT. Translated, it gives CASSYQPTSYGELFF.